A single count supports the clone carrying this T cell receptor (beta chain). RNA totalling roughly 0.45 to 1 ug underwent reverse transcription with random hexamers. TCRdb reprocessed the immunoSEQ multiplex PCR reads via MiXCR and lists one record per CDR3 protein. The profile shows some 57,000 distinct CDR3 sequences, roughly 92% of them singletons. The data are from a study of CD8 T cells in Susac syndrome. The sample consisted of CD8+ T cells from PBMCs. The origin of this receptor is a human donor in good health.

CDR3 nucleotide sequence: TGTGCCAGCAGCGGCGGGACCCTGGAAGAGACCCAGTACTTC. Protein product: CASSGGTLEETQYF. The chain combines TRBV5-4 with TRBJ2-5, with D possibly matching TRBD2 (6 bases). Germline CDR1 SGHNT, CDR2 YYREEE (reference sequence). Trimming stripped 4 bases from V and 3 bases from J, with 13 bases between. The CDR3 spans 14 residues.